These 7 T cell receptor beta chains originate from one sample sequenced in a study of Graves' ophthalmopathy and Graves' hyperthyroidism. TCR beta CDR3 regions were amplified from RNA transcripts. The authors performed first-round RT-PCR with HTBI primers and then a second-round multiplex PCR. TCRdb reprocessed the multiplex PCR reads via MiXCR and lists one record per CDR3 protein. The data show roughly 610,000 distinct CDR3 sequences, with 20% to 25% seen just once and approximately 7.7% held by the top ten. Sequenced material: peripheral blood. All receptors come from a woman aged 18-30 years with stable Graves' hyperthyroidism. Some clones in this sample may be carry-over from other donors' samples.

This clonotype was recorded many times. V gene TRBV20-1 combines with J gene TRBJ1-2, with a possible D match to TRBD1 (5 bases). Trimming left V 8 bases short and J 7 bases short, with 17 bases between. Germline V gene sequence: CDR1 DFQATT, CDR2 SNEGSKA (reference sequence). The CDR3 loop spans 12 amino acids. The DNA for the CDR3 is TGCAGTCCATCTCAAGGGGCAAGTGGCTACACCTTC. As protein: CSPSQGASGYTF.

This chain joins TRBV11-2 and TRBJ1-1; possibly TRBD1 for D (5 bases). This CDR3 is 16 amino acids long. The ends were cut back, 0 bases at V and 2 bases at J, with 13 bases in the middle. The germline CDR1 and CDR2 sequences are SGHAT and FQNNGV. The CDR3: CASSLDLRQGNTEAFF. The CDR3 nucleotides read TGTGCCAGCAGCTTAGATCTTAGGCAGGGCAACACTGAAGCTTTCTTT.

Of note for this clonotype: A much larger clone differs by one base, so this may be a read error. The CDR3, as DNA: TGTGCCAGCAGTCTTGACAGGGGAGCGGCTGAAGCTTGCTTT. This sequence encodes CASSLDRGAAEACF. The chain carries TRBV28 and TRBJ1-1, with 8 bases matching TRBD1. This CDR3 region has 14 residues. Looked up from germline, CDR1 is MDHEN and CDR2 is SYDVKM.

This clonotype was counted at least ten times. This chain connects TRBV2 to TRBJ2-4, with D possibly being TRBD2 (5 bases). Germline values: CDR1 SNHLY, CDR2 FYNNEI. This CDR3 comprises 15 residues. With 4 bases removed from V and 0 bases from J, the gap between germline ends came to 10 bases. The chain's CDR3 is CASSVSELAKNIQYF. CDR3 bases: TGTGCCAGCAGTGTTAGCGAACTAGCCAAAAACATTCAGTACTTC. Full variable domain (missing parts from reference TRBV2 and TRBJ2-4): EPEVTQTPSHQVTQMGQEVILRCVPISNHLYFYWYRQILGQKVEFLVSFYNNEISEKSEIFDDQFSVERPDGSNFTLKIRSTKLEDSAMYFCASSVSELAKNIQYFGAGTRLSVL.

The chain recombines TRBV6-1 with TRBJ1-5, with a possible D match to TRBD1 (6 bases). The germline gives CDR1 MNHNS, CDR2 SASEGT. This CDR3 region has 17 residues. Trimming pared 1 base from V and 0 bases from J, leaving 13 bases between. CDR3 sequence reads: CASSEVWGAYSNQPQHF. CDR3 coding DNA: TGTGCCAGCAGTGAAGTGTGGGGGGCTTATAGCAATCAGCCCCAGCATTTT.

This clonotype occurred many times. The chain is built from TRBV29-1 and TRBJ2-5; TRBD2 is a possible D gene (6 bases). The CDR3 totals 12 residues. Deletions cut 1 base from V and 4 bases from J, with 7 bases between. Germline values: CDR1 SQVTM, CDR2 ANQGSEA. CDR3 in amino acids: CSVEVSGETQYF. The CDR3 DNA follows: TGCAGCGTTGAAGTTAGCGGAGAGACCCAGTACTTC.

This clonotype has ten or more counts. The chain recombines TRBV12-3 or TRBV12-4 with TRBJ1-2; 7 bases agree with TRBD1. J gave up 7 bases and V 5 bases, and 10 bases lay outside the gene matches. The CDR3 length is 14 residues. The CDR3 bases are TGTGCCAGCAGTCCGATTTGGACAGGTTCTGGCTACACCTTC. It specifies CASSPIWTGSGYTF.